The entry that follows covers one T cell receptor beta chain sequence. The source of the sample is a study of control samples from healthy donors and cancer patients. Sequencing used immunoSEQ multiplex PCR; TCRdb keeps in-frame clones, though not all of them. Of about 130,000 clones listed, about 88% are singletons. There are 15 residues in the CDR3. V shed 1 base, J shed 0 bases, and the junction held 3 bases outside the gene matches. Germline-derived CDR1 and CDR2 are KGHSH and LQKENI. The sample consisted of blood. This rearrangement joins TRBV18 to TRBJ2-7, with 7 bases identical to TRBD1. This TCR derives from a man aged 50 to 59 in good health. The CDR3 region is CASSPQGATSYEQYF. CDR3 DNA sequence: TGTGCCAGCTCACCACAGGGGGCGACCTCCTACGAGCAGTACTTC.